A single count supports the clone carrying this T cell receptor beta chain. Its antigen remains unidentified. The CDR3 carries no conserved terminal phenylalanine or tryptophan, so it likely arises from a read error. The limits of the CDR3 on the DNA are not certain, so only TCRdb's listed CDR3 is given. The record originates from a study of neurological immune-mediated disorders. As for the study in general: Disease course was recorded as relapsing-remitting for about 30 and secondary progressive for about 9% of the roughly 34 multiple sclerosis patients. Whole-study findings and limits: Phylogenetic grouping put 18 of 34 multiple sclerosis patients' repertoires into one related-CDR3 cluster, a possible signature. Private repertoires in all groups were suggested, as expanded clones shared no CDR3 amino acid sequences across subjects.

Germline CDR1 and CDR2: SGHVS and FQNEAQ. Inclusive of both ends, the CDR3 amounts to 16 amino acids. TCRdb called the 5' RACE reads again in MiXCR, with one record for every CDR3 protein. Seen here are tens of thousands of distinct CDR3 sequences, just over 2.5% observed once, and the top ten hold 1.1%. Input material: PBMCs. The J gene is TRBJ1-6, the V gene TRBV7-8. The receptor comes from a woman aged 30 to 39 with multiple sclerosis. CDR3 protein: CASSLEQNTYNSTLNI.